Sequencing of this T cell receptor beta chain was carried out in a study of CD8 T cells in ankylosing spondylitis. Each TCR beta library was made by quantitative 5'-RACE that incorporated molecular barcodes. One entry per CDR3 protein results from TCRdb running MiXCR on the 5' RACE reads. Of approximately 220,000 distinct CDR3 sequences listed, 20% to 30% are singletons. Study conclusions and caveats: Disease-associated clonotypes exhibited CD8+ identity and were relatively infrequent in peripheral blood. Blood from ankylosing spondylitis patients appeared to carry a characteristic roughly 8-variant TCR beta motif.

This clonotype has more than one count but fewer than ten. Antigen specificity is unknown. This sequence was found in a male donor with ankylosing spondylitis or in good health (not recorded which). The sample consisted of blood, either unsorted or a sorted T cell fraction (not recorded which).

The CDR3, as DNA: TGTGCCACCAAAGTTGGGACAGGGAGATACAATGAGCAGTTCTTC. Residues: CATKVGTGRYNEQFF. This chain links TRBV2 with TRBJ2-1; 9 positions match TRBD1. The V and J ends lost 10 bases and 4 bases, in that order; junction bases with no gene match: 11. This CDR3 has 15 amino acids. The germline CDR1 and CDR2 sequences are SNHLY and FYNNEI.